The rows below give T cell receptor beta chains drawn from one sample of a study of blood T cell repertoires in COVID-19. The method was immunoSEQ multiplex PCR; TCRdb's version includes in-frame clones alone and lacks a portion of them. The sample yields about 310,000 clones, roughly 84% seen once. Sequencing was done on a sample of peripheral blood. These receptors all stem from a man between 50 and 59 years old with active or convalescent COVID-19. CDR3s include the opening cysteine and the closing phenylalanine or tryptophan. D genes are given only for firm matches. Size values are once, few and many counts, or a class for expanded clones, and some rows have none.

>TRBD1|.|TRBV28|TRBJ1-2
TGTGCCAGCCGCGGACAGGAAGGGTTTGGCTACACCTTC
CASRGQEGFGYTF
>.|few|TRBV5-1|TRBJ1-5
TGCGCCAGCAGCCTTAATCCAGGGGGCAATCAGCCCCAGCATTTT
CASSLNPGGNQPQHF
>TRBD1|once|TRBV29-1|TRBJ2-4
TGCAGCGTTGAAGAGTCCAGGACAGGGCGGGTCTACGCCAAAAACATTCAGTACTTC
CSVEESRTGRVYAKNIQYF
>TRBD1|.|TRBV3-1/TRBV3-2|TRBJ2-1
TGTGCCAGCAGCCTACTAGGACAGGGGGGGAATTACAATGAGCAGTTCTTC
CASSLLGQGGNYNEQFF
>.|.|TRBV2|TRBJ1-6
TGTGCCAGCAGTGAATCGTCAGGGGTTAATTCACCCCTCCACTTT
CASSESSGVNSPLHF
>TRBD2|.|TRBV19|TRBJ2-3
TGTGCCAGTAGTGCGGGGGTGGGCACAGATACGCAGTATTTT
CASSAGVGTDTQYF
>.|once|TRBV12-3/TRBV12-4|TRBJ1-1
TGTGCCAGCAGTTTCGGTCAGAACACTGAAGCTTTCTTT
CASSFGQNTEAFF
>.|.|TRBV4-2|TRBJ1-1
TGTGCCAGCAGCCAAGATATCTTACAGGGTGGGCGGACTGAAGCTTTCTTT
CASSQDILQGGRTEAFF
>TRBD1|.|TRBV6-5|TRBJ2-3
TGTGCCAGCAGTACGACAGGGGTCACAGATACGCAGTATTTT
CASSTTGVTDTQYF
>.|.|TRBV5-1|TRBJ2-3
TGCGCCAGCAGCTCCGAGGGGGGGTTGGGGACAGATACGCAGTATTTT
CASSSEGGLGTDTQYF
>.|once|TRBV10-3|TRBJ2-5
TGTGCCATCAGTGAACCCGGAGAGACCCAGTACTTC
CAISEPGETQYF
>TRBD2|once|TRBV7-3|TRBJ2-1
TGTGCCAGCAAACTAGCGGGGGGGTTAAACAATGAGCAGTTCTTC
CASKLAGGLNNEQFF
>.|.|TRBV19|TRBJ1-5
TGTGCCAGTAGTCTCAGAAGCAATCAGCCCCAGCATTTT
CASSLRSNQPQHF
>.|.|TRBV7-9|TRBJ1-4
TGTGCCAGCAGCTCTTGGGCCGCCTCAACTAATGAAAAACTGTTTTTT
CASSSWAASTNEKLFF
>TRBD1|.|TRBV16|TRBJ1-2
TGTGCCAGCAGCCAAACCGGGACAGGGACGGGGCACTATGGCTACACCTTC
CASSQTGTGTGHYGYTF
>.|once|TRBV5-5|TRBJ1-1
TGTGCCAGCAGCTTTAGTGAGGACACTGAAGCTTTCTTT
CASSFSEDTEAFF
>TRBD1|.|TRBV7-8|TRBJ2-7
TGTGCCAGCAGCAGATACCGACAGGGGCCCAACGAGCAGTACTTC
CASSRYRQGPNEQYF
>.|.|TRBV7-9|TRBJ1-1
TGTGCCAGCAGCTTGCGGGCAGGGGTCGGAGGCACTGAAGCTTTCTTT
CASSLRAGVGGTEAFF
>.|.|TRBV6-8|TRBJ1-4
TGTGCCAGCAGTGACGGCTGCGGCCAGGGAAATGAAAAACTGTTTTTT
CASSDGCGQGNEKLFF
>.|.|TRBV19|TRBJ1-2
TGTGCCAGTAGTAACCCCCCAGGGCAGTATGGCTACACCTTC
CASSNPPGQYGYTF
>.|.|TRBV24-1|TRBJ2-3
TGTGCCACCAGTGATCCGTCCCCATCTAGTCGGACAGATACGCAGTATTTT
CATSDPSPSSRTDTQYF
>.|.|TRBV7-9|TRBJ1-4
TGTGCCAGCAGCTTAGGGCCAGATGAAAAACTGTTTTTT
CASSLGPDEKLFF
>.|.|TRBV15|TRBJ2-1
TGTGCCACCGGACTGCCGGGATCCTCCCGAAATGAGCAGTTCTTC
CATGLPGSSRNEQFF
>TRBD1|.|TRBV19|TRBJ1-1
TGTGCCAGTAGTATAGTAGGGGACAGAAAAGCTTTCTTT
CASSIVGDRKAFF
>.|.|TRBV5-1|TRBJ1-1
TGCGCCAGCAGCTTGACAGGGCTTACTGAAGCTTTCTTT
CASSLTGLTEAFF
>.|.|TRBV5-1|TRBJ2-2
TGCGCCAGCAGCTTGGATATGACCGGGGAGCTGTTTTTT
CASSLDMTGELFF
>TRBD1|.|TRBV28|TRBJ1-2
TGTGCCAGCAAACCTCAGTCCGGGACAGGGGTCTATTTACTTCATGGCTACACCTTC
CASKPQSGTGVYLLHGYTF
>.|.|TRBV5-1|TRBJ1-6
TGCGCCAGCAGCTGGTTTGGTGCACCGGGTACTTCACCCCTCCACTTT
CASSWFGAPGTSPLHF
>.|.|TRBV4-3|TRBJ2-2
TGCGCCAGCAGCCAAGATCTCCTGAACACCGGGGAGCTGTTTTTT
CASSQDLLNTGELFF
>TRBD1|.|TRBV18|TRBJ1-5
TGTGCCAGCTCACCGAGCCGGACCGGGACAGGGCTTAGTCAGCCCCAGCATTTT
CASSPSRTGTGLSQPQHF
>.|once|TRBV15|TRBJ2-1
TGTGCCACCAGGAGTCAGGGGCTTAATGAGCAGTTCTTC
CATRSQGLNEQFF
>TRBD2|.|TRBV28|TRBJ2-5
TGTGCCAGCAGTTTATTGGGGGCTAGCGGGAGGATGGTGACCCAGTACTTC
CASSLLGASGRMVTQYF
>.|.|TRBV18|TRBJ2-5
TGTGCCAGCTCACGGCGGAACCAAGAGACCCAGTACTTC
CASSRRNQETQYF
>TRBD1|.|TRBV5-1|TRBJ2-1
TGCGCCAGCAGCTTGGGGGACAGGGAATTGAGAGCGAATGAGCAGTTCTTC
CASSLGDRELRANEQFF
>TRBD1|.|TRBV27|TRBJ2-6
TGTGCCAGCAGTTCCCTACAGGGGGCATCTGGGGCCAACGTCCTGACTTTC
CASSSLQGASGANVLTF
>TRBD1|.|TRBV4-3|TRBJ1-3
TGCGCCAGCAGCCAACACAGGGGTGGAAACACCATATATTTT
CASSQHRGGNTIYF
>TRBD1|few|TRBV2|TRBJ1-2
TGTGCCAGCAGTCCCGACAGGGTAAACTATGGCTACACCTTC
CASSPDRVNYGYTF
>.|.|TRBV19|TRBJ1-1
TGTGCCAGTAGTCGGCGAGCCGACAGCATGAACACTGAAGCTTTCTTT
CASSRRADSMNTEAFF
>.|.|TRBV5-4|TRBJ1-1
TGTGCCAGCAGCTTGGGGGGGCCCAACACTGAAGCTTTCTTT
CASSLGGPNTEAFF
>TRBD1|.|TRBV6-6|TRBJ2-4
TGTGCCAGCAGTGACCGACTGGGACAGCAAAACATTCAGTACTTC
CASSDRLGQQNIQYF
>.|.|TRBV28|TRBJ1-3
TGTGCCAGCAGTTTAGCGAGTGGAAACACCATATATTTT
CASSLASGNTIYF
>TRBD2|.|TRBV6-6|TRBJ2-7
TGTGCCAGCAGTGGAGCGGGGCCAGGCGAGCAGTACTTC
CASSGAGPGEQYF
>.|.|TRBV30|TRBJ1-2
TGTGCCTGGTCCTTGGCGGGGGGCGCTGGCTACACCTTC
CAWSLAGGAGYTF
>TRBD2|.|TRBV28|TRBJ2-5
TGTGCCAGCAGTCACCTAGCGGGAGGGGGTGAGACCCAGTACTTC
CASSHLAGGGETQYF
>.|.|TRBV2|TRBJ2-1
TGTGCCGCCCCCTTAGGGGAAAGGGGGAACAATGAGCAGTTCTTC
CAAPLGERGNNEQFF
>.|few|TRBV3-1/TRBV3-2|TRBJ1-5
TGTGCCAGCAGCCAGTGGGGAGATCAGCCCCAGCATTTT
CASSQWGDQPQHF
>TRBD1|.|TRBV6-2/TRBV6-3|TRBJ2-7
TGTGCCAGCAGTACAACCGACAGGGGGCCCTACGAGCAGTACTTC
CASSTTDRGPYEQYF
>TRBD2|.|TRBV7-7|TRBJ2-5
TGTGCTAGCAGCCACGGACTAGCGGGGGGTCAAGAGACCCAGTACTTC
CASSHGLAGGQETQYF
>TRBD1|.|TRBV19|TRBJ1-5
TGTGCCAGTAGTGTCTACAGGGGGCAAGGACAGCCCCAGCATTTT
CASSVYRGQGQPQHF
>.|.|TRBV19|TRBJ1-5
TGTGCCAGTAGTAAACAGGAGAATCAGCCCCAGCATTTT
CASSKQENQPQHF
>TRBD1|.|TRBV6-6|TRBJ1-1
TGTGCCAGCAGTCCCCAGGGGGCGCGAACTGAAGCTTTCTTT
CASSPQGARTEAFF